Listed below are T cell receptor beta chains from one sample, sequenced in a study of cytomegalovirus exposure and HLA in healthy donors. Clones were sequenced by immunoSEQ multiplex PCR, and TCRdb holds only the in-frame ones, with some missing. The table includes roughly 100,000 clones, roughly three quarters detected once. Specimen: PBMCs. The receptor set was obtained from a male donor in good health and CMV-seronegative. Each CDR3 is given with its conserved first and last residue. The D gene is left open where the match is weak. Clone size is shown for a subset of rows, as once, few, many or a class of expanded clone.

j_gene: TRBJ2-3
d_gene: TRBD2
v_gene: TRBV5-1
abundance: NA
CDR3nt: TGCGCCAGCAGCTTACTAGCGGGAGCCACAGATACGCAGTATTTT
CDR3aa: CASSLLAGATDTQYF

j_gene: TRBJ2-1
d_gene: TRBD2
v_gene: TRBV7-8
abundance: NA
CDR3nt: TGTGCCAGCCTGGTTAGCGGGATTTCATACAATGAGCAGTTCTTC
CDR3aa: CASLVSGISYNEQFF

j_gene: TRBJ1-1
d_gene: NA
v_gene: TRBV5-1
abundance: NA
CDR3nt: TGCGCCAGCAGCTTGGATCGAGGGGGAACCCGAGGAACTGAAGCTTTCTTT
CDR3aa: CASSLDRGGTRGTEAFF

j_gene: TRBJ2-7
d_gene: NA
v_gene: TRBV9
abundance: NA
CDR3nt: TGTGCCAGCAGCGCTGGGGACTCGAGCTCCTACGAGCAGTACTTC
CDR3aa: CASSAGDSSSYEQYF

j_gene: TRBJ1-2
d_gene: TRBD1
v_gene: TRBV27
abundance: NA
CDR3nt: TGTGCCAGCAGTTACCGGGACAGGGGAGATGGCTACACCTTC
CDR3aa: CASSYRDRGDGYTF

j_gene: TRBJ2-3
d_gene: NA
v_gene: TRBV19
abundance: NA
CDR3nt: TGTGCCAGTAGCAATACGGCTTCTCGGGCAGATACGCAGTATTTT
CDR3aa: CASSNTASRADTQYF

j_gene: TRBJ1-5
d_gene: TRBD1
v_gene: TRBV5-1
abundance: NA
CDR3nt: TGCGCCAGCAGGGAGGGACAGTACGGCAATCAGCCCCAGCATTTT
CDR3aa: CASREGQYGNQPQHF

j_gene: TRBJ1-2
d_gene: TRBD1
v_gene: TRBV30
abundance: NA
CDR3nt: TGTGCCTGGAACCCAGGGGGCTATGGCTACACCTTC
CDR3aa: CAWNPGGYGYTF

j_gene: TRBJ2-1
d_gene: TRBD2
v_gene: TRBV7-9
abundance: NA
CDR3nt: TGTGCCAGCAGCGACGGACTAGCGGGAGTTTTTGAGCAGTTCTTC
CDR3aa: CASSDGLAGVFEQFF

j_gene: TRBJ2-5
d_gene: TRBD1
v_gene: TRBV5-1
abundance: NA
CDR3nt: TGCGCCAGCAGCGGAGGACAGGGCTCGGAGACCCAGTACTTC
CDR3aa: CASSGGQGSETQYF

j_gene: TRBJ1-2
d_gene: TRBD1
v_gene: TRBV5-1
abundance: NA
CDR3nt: TGCGCCAGCAGCCCAGGGGGCGACTATGGCTACACCTTC
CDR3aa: CASSPGGDYGYTF

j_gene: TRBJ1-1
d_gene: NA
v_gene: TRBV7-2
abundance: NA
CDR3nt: TGTGCCAGCAGCAAGGACAGGAACACTGAAGCTTTCTTT
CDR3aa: CASSKDRNTEAFF

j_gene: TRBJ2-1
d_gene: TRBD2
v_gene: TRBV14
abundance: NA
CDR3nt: TGTGCCAGCAGCCAAGGGACTAGCGGGACCCCTGAGCAGTTCTTC
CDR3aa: CASSQGTSGTPEQFF

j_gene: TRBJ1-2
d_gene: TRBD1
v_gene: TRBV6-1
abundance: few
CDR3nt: TGTGCCAGCAGTGACCGGGACAGGGGTGGCTACACCTTC
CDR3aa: CASSDRDRGGYTF

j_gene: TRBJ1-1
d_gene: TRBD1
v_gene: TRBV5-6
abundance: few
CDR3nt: TGTGCCAGCGGGGTACAGGGGGCCCGTTTGAGCACTGAAGCTTTCTTT
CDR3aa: CASGVQGARLSTEAFF

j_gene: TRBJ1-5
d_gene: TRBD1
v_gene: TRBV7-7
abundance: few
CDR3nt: TGTGCTAGCAGTTCGGACAGGGGACAGCCCCAGCATTTT
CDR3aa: CASSSDRGQPQHF

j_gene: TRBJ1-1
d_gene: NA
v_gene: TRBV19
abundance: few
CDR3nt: TGTGCCAGTAGTATACGGGGAAATATGAACACTGAAGCTTTCTTT
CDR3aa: CASSIRGNMNTEAFF

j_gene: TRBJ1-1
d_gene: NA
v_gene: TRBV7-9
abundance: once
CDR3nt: TGTGCCAGCAGCGAAGGGGACTATATGAACACTGAAGCTTTCTTT
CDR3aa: CASSEGDYMNTEAFF

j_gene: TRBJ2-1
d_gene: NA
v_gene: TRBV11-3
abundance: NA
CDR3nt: TGTGCCAGCAGCTTAGTGATTAGCGAGTTATACAATGAGCAGTTCTTC
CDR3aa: CASSLVISELYNEQFF

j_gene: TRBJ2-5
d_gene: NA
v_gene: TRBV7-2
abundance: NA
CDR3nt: TGTGCCAGCAGCTTAGGGTCAGGAGAGACCCAGTACTTC
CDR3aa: CASSLGSGETQYF

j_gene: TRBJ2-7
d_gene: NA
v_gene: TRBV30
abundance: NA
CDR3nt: TGTGCCTGGAGTGTAGAGCGGTCCTACGAGCAGTACTTC
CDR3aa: CAWSVERSYEQYF

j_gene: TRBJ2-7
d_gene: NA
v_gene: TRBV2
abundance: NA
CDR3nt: TGTGCCAGCAGTGAGTATCACGAGCAGTACTTC
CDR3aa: CASSEYHEQYF

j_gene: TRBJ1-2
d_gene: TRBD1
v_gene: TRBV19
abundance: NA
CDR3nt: TGTGCCAGTAGTCCGAGGACAGGGTCCTATGGCTACACCTTC
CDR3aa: CASSPRTGSYGYTF